This entry lists 29 T cell receptor beta chains sequenced from one sample in a study of radiation and T cells in renal cell carcinoma. Time point meaning: blood 4 weeks post-SBRT, at nephrectomy. Treatment meaning: 15 Gy SBRT to primary tumor, nephrectomy 4 weeks later. Clones were read by immunoSEQ multiplex PCR, and TCRdb kept only the in-frame ones, dropping some. Here the sample spans approximately 150,000 clones, 86% being singletons. This sample comprised blood, obtained from a patient whose treatment included radiotherapy and nephrectomy. The source is a woman between 50 and 59 years old with renal cell carcinoma.

The chain employs TRBV7-2 and TRBJ2-5; TRBD1 or TRBD2 may be the D gene (5 bases each). V was trimmed by 4 bases and J by 6 bases, leaving 15 bases between them. This CDR3 has 14 amino acids. Germline-derived CDR1 and CDR2 are SGHTA and FQGNSA. CDR3 sequence reads: CASSYRTGTQTQYF. The CDR3 bases are TGTGCCAGCAGCTACAGGACGGGAACACAGACCCAGTACTTC.

The chain employs TRBV7-6 and TRBJ2-1; 8 bases match TRBD2. The germline gives CDR1 SGHVS, CDR2 FNYEAQ. This CDR3 is built from 16 residues. The V and J ends lost 6 bases and 6 bases, in that order; junction bases with no gene match: 13. CDR3 loop: CASRREVGLGTNEQFF. CDR3 bases: TGTGCCAGCAGACGCGAGGTGGGACTAGGGACCAATGAGCAGTTCTTC.

The V and J genes are TRBV19 and TRBJ2-3, with 8 positions matching TRBD2. Germline trimming cut 4 bases from V and 7 bases from J; bases unmatched to any gene: 13. The CDR3 is 16 residues long. CDR1 and CDR2 from the germline V gene are LNHDA and SQIVND (reference sequence). CDR3 protein: CASSRDLRGVLYTQYF. As DNA, the CDR3 is TGTGCCAGTAGTAGAGACTTGCGGGGGGTTTTATATACGCAGTATTTT.

The chain is built from TRBV6-6 and TRBJ1-4; perhaps TRBD1 as D (5 bases). The CDR3 is 15 residues long. V shed 4 bases and J shed 0 bases, with 9 bases lying between them. Germline loops: CDR1 MNHNY, CDR2 SVGAGI (reference sequence). The CDR3 DNA reads TGTGCCAGCAGTTGGGGGAGTGCAACTAATGAAAAACTGTTTTTT. Translation: CASSWGSATNEKLFF.

This clone is a singleton in its sample. The chain recombines TRBV19 with TRBJ1-4; a weak D match, TRBD1 (5 bases). The CDR3 is 13 residues long. V was clipped by 6 bases and J by 5 bases, with 10 bases between them. Germline CDR1 LNHDA, CDR2 SQIVND (reference sequence). The CDR3 DNA reads as TGTGCCAGTAGCCCGGGACGGAATGAAAAACTGTTTTTT. This gives the protein CASSPGRNEKLFF.

The gene calls are TRBV2 and TRBJ1-5; D call uncertain. Trimming took 0 bases from V and 1 from J, leaving 4 bases between them. Germline V gene lookup returns CDR1 SNHLY and CDR2 FYNNEI. The CDR3 is 14 amino acids. The CDR3 sequence is CASSEALSNQPQHF. CDR3 bases: TGTGCCAGCAGTGAAGCTCTGAGCAATCAGCCCCAGCATTTT.

The genes are TRBV6-5 and TRBJ2-7, with a possible D match to TRBD2 (6 bases). Germline CDR1 reads MNHEY; CDR2 reads SVGAGI. The V and J ends lost 2 bases and 6 bases respectively, with 14 bases between them. The length of the CDR3 is 14 residues. The chain's CDR3 is CASSYGGTLFEQYF. The CDR3 DNA is TGTGCCAGCAGTTACGGGGGGACCCTCTTCGAGCAGTACTTC.

V usage is TRBV10-1 and J usage is TRBJ1-1, with 7 bases fitting TRBD1. J lost 0 bases, V lost 8 bases, and 6 bases had no gene match. This CDR3 region has 14 residues. Germline V lookup: CDR1 WNHNN, CDR2 SYGVQD (reference sequence). In DNA form, the CDR3 reads TGCGCCAGCGACCGACAGGGCATGAACACTGAAGCTTTCTTT. Amino acids: CASDRQGMNTEAFF.

This chain links TRBV5-6 with TRBJ1-6, with D perhaps matching TRBD1 (5 bases). CDR1 SGHDT and CDR2 YYEEEE come from the germline V gene. V was shortened by 2 bases and J by 0 bases, with 6 bases between the two germline ends. The CDR3 runs 15 residues. DNA of the CDR3: TGTGCCAGCAGCTTCGGGGCCTCCTATAATTCACCCCTCCACTTT. Amino acid sequence: CASSFGASYNSPLHF.

The chain combines TRBV6-1 with TRBJ1-2, with TRBD1 as a possible D gene (5 bases). CDR3 length: 15 amino acids. The germline V gene has CDR1 MNHNS and CDR2 SASEGT. Trimming cost V 6 bases and J 4 bases, with 18 bases left between them. CDR3 nucleotide sequence: TGTGCCAGCAGAACGTCGGGGGTCCGGATCTATGGCTACACCTTC. It translates to CASRTSGVRIYGYTF.

A single count supports this clone. V usage is TRBV19 and J usage is TRBJ2-7, with 9 bases matching TRBD1. CDR3 length equals 14 residues. V lost 5 bases to trimming and J lost 7 bases; unmatched junction nucleotides: 9. CDR1 is LNHDA and CDR2 is SQIVND in the germline V gene (reference sequence). The DNA for the CDR3 is TGTGCCAGTAGTCCCCCGGGACAGGGATGGGAGCAGTACTTC. Its translation is CASSPPGQGWEQYF.

V is TRBV11-2 and J is TRBJ1-2; the D gene is possibly TRBD1 (5 bases). Trimming cost V 1 base and J 11 bases, with 14 bases left between them. Germline CDR1 and CDR2: SGHAT and FQNNGV. The CDR3 sequence is 13 residues long. The CDR3 DNA is TGTGCCAGCAGCTTAGGCACAGGAGACCTTTACACCTTC. It specifies CASSLGTGDLYTF.

The chain is built from TRBV25-1 and TRBJ2-5; D call uncertain. V lost 10 bases, J lost 4 bases, and 19 bases lay in between. Looked up from germline, CDR1 is MGHDK and CDR2 is SYGVNS. The CDR3 covers 14 residues. CDR3 DNA sequence: TGTGCCACACATCCAGGCGAATTAGTAGAGACCCAGTACTTC. Encoded protein: CATHPGELVETQYF. Full variable domain (remainder filled in from reference TRBV25-1 and TRBJ2-5): EADIYQTPRYLVIGTGKKITLECSQTMGHDKMYWYQQDPGMELHLIHYSYGVNSTEKGDLSSESTVSRIRTEHFPLTLESARPSHTSQYLCATHPGELVETQYFGPGTRLLVL.

This clone appeared once. J is TRBJ1-4 and V is TRBV19; 9 bases agree with TRBD1. Unmatched junction bases numbered 1, after V lost 4 bases and J lost 4 bases. The germline V gene has CDR1 LNHDA and CDR2 SQIVND (reference sequence). The CDR3 loop spans 14 amino acids. The CDR3 nucleotides read TGTGCCAGTAGTACGGACAGGGGTAATGAAAAACTGTTTTTT. Its protein is CASSTDRGNEKLFF. Based on the CDR3 plus reference TRBV19 and TRBJ1-4, the full variable domain is DGGITQSPKYLFRKEGQNVTLSCEQNLNHDAMYWYRQDPGQGLRLIYYSQIVNDFQKGDIAEGYSVSREKKESFPLTVTSAQKNPTAFYLCASSTDRGNEKLFFGSGTQLSVL.

A single count supports this clone. V gene TRBV5-1 combines with J gene TRBJ1-3, with 10 bases aligning to TRBD1. Germline V gene lookup returns CDR1 SGHRS and CDR2 YFSETQ. This CDR3 is 16 amino acids long. The ends lost 0 bases at V and 3 bases at J; junction bases unmatched: 3. The CDR3 bases are TGCGCCAGCAGCTTGGTGGGGACAGGGGTTGGAAACACCATATATTTT. Translated: CASSLVGTGVGNTIYF. Supplemented by reference TRBV5-1 and TRBJ1-3, the full variable domain reads KAGVTQTPRYLIKTRGQQVTLSCSPISGHRSVSWYQQTPGQGLQFLFEYFSETQRNKGNFPGRFSGRQFSNSRSEMNVSTLELGDSALYLCASSLVGTGVGNTIYFGEGSWLTVV.

This chain joins TRBV18 and TRBJ1-1, with a possible D match to TRBD1 (5 bases). CDR1 KGHSH and CDR2 LQKENI come from the germline V gene. The CDR3 sequence is 16 residues long. V lost 0 bases to trimming and J lost 1 base, with 12 bases between them. The CDR3 loop is CASSPPAQGQNTEAFF. The CDR3 DNA reads TGTGCCAGCTCACCACCGGCCCAGGGTCAGAACACTGAAGCTTTCTTT.

CDR3 in DNA: TGTGCCAGCAGTGAAACAGGACTCTCTGGAAACACCATATATTTT. Translated, it gives CASSETGLSGNTIYF. The gene calls are TRBV2 and TRBJ1-3; a possible D gene is TRBD1 (5 bases). Germline CDR1 SNHLY, CDR2 FYNNEI. V was pared by 2 bases and J by 0 bases, with 8 bases between. There are 15 residues in the CDR3.

This chain joins TRBV6-5 and TRBJ1-1, with D maybe TRBD1 (5 bases). Trimming took 5 bases from V and 0 from J, leaving 13 bases between them. The CDR3 is 15 residues long. CDR1 is MNHEY, CDR2 SVGAGI, per germline. The CDR3 DNA sequence: TGTGCCAGCAGTAAACCCGGGGGGATGAACACTGAAGCTTTCTTT. Its translation: CASSKPGGMNTEAFF.

The chain carries TRBV5-1 and TRBJ2-5; no reliable D call. The ends were cut back, 3 bases at V and 2 bases at J, with 5 bases in the middle. The CDR3 consists of 12 residues. The V gene's germline CDR1 is SGHRS and CDR2 YFSETQ. CDR3 nucleotide sequence: TGCGCCAGCAGCTCCCAGCAAGAGACCCAGTACTTC. Protein product: CASSSQQETQYF.

The genes are TRBV2 and TRBJ2-7; a weak D match, TRBD2 (6 bases). V shed 6 bases and J shed 1 base, with 16 bases lying between them. The CDR3 loop spans 15 amino acids. Looked up from germline, CDR1 is SNHLY and CDR2 is FYNNEI. CDR3 sequence reads: CASRQRLVTSYEQYF. The CDR3 nucleotides read TGTGCCAGCAGGCAGAGACTAGTAACTTCCTACGAGCAGTACTTC.

This clone was picked up a small number of times. The gene calls are TRBV11-2 and TRBJ1-4; no reliable D call. The length of the CDR3 is 13 residues. The germline V gene encodes CDR1 SGHAT and CDR2 FQNNGV. V was clipped by 1 base and J by 6 bases, with 6 bases between them. The CDR3 DNA reads as TGTGCCAGCAGCTTAGGTTTGGATGAAAAACTGTTTTTT. This codes for CASSLGLDEKLFF.

The chain has TRBV7-6 and TRBJ2-1, with TRBD1 identical over 8 bases. J lost 5 bases, V lost 1 base, and 1 base had no gene match. The CDR3 is 14 amino acids. Germline lookup yields CDR1 SGHVS and CDR2 FNYEAQ. CDR3: CASSLGQGNNEQFF. The DNA for the CDR3 is TGTGCCAGCAGCTTAGGACAGGGGAACAATGAGCAGTTCTTC.

The V gene is TRBV7-2, the J gene TRBJ1-1; D remains unclear. The CDR3 sequence is 13 residues long. The V and J ends lost 7 bases and 4 bases respectively, with 13 bases between them. Germline-derived CDR1 and CDR2 are SGHTA and FQGNSA. CDR3 bases: TGTGCCAGCACCCCCGGCGGGTCCACTGAAGCTTTCTTT. This encodes CASTPGGSTEAFF.

The chain combines TRBV30 with TRBJ2-3, with 7 bases lining up with TRBD1. The CDR3 spans 15 residues. The V segment lost 3 bases and the J segment 4 bases; nucleotides outside the gene matches: 10. Germline V CDR1 and CDR2: GTSNPN, SVGIG (reference sequence). The CDR3 DNA sequence: TGTGCCTGGAGGATAGAAGGGGGCATCGCAGATACGCAGTATTTT. It specifies CAWRIEGGIADTQYF.

The rearrangement uses TRBV9 and TRBJ1-6, with D unresolved. Trimming took off 0 bases at V and 11 bases at J, with 6 bases between the two ends. This CDR3 has 12 residues. Germline CDR1 SGDLS, CDR2 YYNGEE. The CDR3 coding sequence is TGTGCCAGCAGCGTAGGAACTGCACCCCTCCACTTT. As protein: CASSVGTAPLHF.

The CDR3 coding sequence is TGTGCCTGGAGTGTACCCGCAGGAGGCTACACCTTC. Translation gives CAWSVPAGGYTF. The chain couples TRBV30 to TRBJ1-2; D ambiguous. The CDR3 is 12 amino acids. Germline V gene lookup returns CDR1 GTSNPN and CDR2 SVGIG (reference sequence). V lost 0 bases and J lost 8, with 10 bases in between.

The V and J genes are TRBV9 and TRBJ2-7, with TRBD1 matching over 9 bases. The germline V gene encodes CDR1 SGDLS and CDR2 YYNGEE. J lost 2 bases, V lost 0 bases, and 6 bases had no gene match. CDR3 length: 16 amino acids. The CDR3 reads CASSVGGTGSTYEQYF. The DNA of the CDR3 is TGTGCCAGCAGCGTAGGGGGGACAGGGAGTACCTACGAGCAGTACTTC.

The chain has TRBV5-1 and TRBJ2-7; D ambiguous. V shed 0 bases and J shed 6 bases, with 7 bases lying between them. CDR1 is SGHRS, CDR2 YFSETQ, per germline. This CDR3 has 12 residues. The CDR3 DNA sequence: TGCGCCAGCAGCTTGGCCAATCTCGAGCAGTACTTC. Protein sequence: CASSLANLEQYF.

The CDR3 DNA reads as TGTGCCAGCTCCCCGGGCCGCTCTGGAAACACCATATATTTT. This encodes CASSPGRSGNTIYF. This chain connects TRBV18 to TRBJ1-3; D unclear. Germline CDR1 and CDR2: KGHSH and LQKENI. Trimming removed 6 bases at V and 0 bases at J, with 9 bases between. The CDR3 is 14 amino acids.